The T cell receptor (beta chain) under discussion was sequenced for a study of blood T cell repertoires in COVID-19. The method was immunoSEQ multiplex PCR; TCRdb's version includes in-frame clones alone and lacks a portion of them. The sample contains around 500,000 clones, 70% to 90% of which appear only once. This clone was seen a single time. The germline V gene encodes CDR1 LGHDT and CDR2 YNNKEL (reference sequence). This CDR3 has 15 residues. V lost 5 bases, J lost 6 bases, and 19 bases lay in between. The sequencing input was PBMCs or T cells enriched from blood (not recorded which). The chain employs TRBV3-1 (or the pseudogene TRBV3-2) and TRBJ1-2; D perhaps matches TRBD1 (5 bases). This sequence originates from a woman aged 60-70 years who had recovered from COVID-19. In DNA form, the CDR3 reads TGTGCCAGCAGCTACCAGGGTCTCGGGAGGGATGGCTACACCTTC. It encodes CASSYQGLGRDGYTF.